Ten or more counts support the clone carrying this T cell receptor (beta chain). As originally analysed: Estimation of nucleated cell counts relied on the amplification of reference gene primers. Libraries were prepared by immunoSEQ multiplex PCR; TCRdb keeps only in-frame clonotypes and omits some of them. V and J calls and clone size are as listed in that table; D and trimming were resolved from the DNA. The table shows 100,000 to 150,000 clones, with 85% occurring only once. This specimen comes from a study of blood T cell repertoires in COVID-19. Study at large: COVID-19 samples from acute and convalescent phases originated in the United States, Italy and Spain. T cells, B-cell-depleted T cells, or PBMCs supplied cDNA or gDNA.

Germline V CDR1 and CDR2: SGHAT, FQNNGV. This CDR3 comprises 16 residues. Deletions cut 4 bases from V and 2 bases from J, with 17 bases between. Source material: peripheral blood. The chain uses TRBV11-2 and TRBJ1-2; D unresolved. This TCR was sampled from an elderly man with active or convalescent COVID-19. For the CDR3, the DNA is TGTGCCAGCAGCTCCCACACCCAAACCAGGAACTATGGCTACACCTTC. Translating gives CASSSHTQTRNYGYTF.